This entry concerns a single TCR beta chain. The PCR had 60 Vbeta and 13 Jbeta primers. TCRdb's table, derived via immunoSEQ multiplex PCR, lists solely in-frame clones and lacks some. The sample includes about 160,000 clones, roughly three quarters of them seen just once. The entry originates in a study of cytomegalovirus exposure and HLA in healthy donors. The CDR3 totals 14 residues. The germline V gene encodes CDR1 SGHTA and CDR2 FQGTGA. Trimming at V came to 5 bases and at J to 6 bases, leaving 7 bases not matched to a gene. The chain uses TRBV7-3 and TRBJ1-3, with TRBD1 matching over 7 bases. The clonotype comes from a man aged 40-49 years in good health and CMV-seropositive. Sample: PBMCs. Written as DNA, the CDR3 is TGTGCCAGCAGCGACTACAGGGGAGCAAACACCATATATTTT. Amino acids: CASSDYRGANTIYF.